This TCR beta chain was identified in a study of T cells and copy number aberrations in small-cell lung cancer. Findings of the study overall: Due to few samples, these findings require validation.

Points on this clone: Its antigen remains unidentified.

Patients with resected limited-stage small-cell lung cancer, operated 2008 to 2020. Normal lung tissue came from at least 2 cm beyond the tumor margin and showed no malignant cells. Unmatched junction bases numbered 15, after V lost 7 bases and J lost 7 bases. Germline CDR1 reads LNHDA; CDR2 reads SQIVND (reference sequence). The CDR3 extends over 16 amino acids. Assay: immunoSEQ multiplex PCR; the TCRdb copy retains only in-frame clones and omits some. This table holds about 8,200 clones, roughly 82% found once. This TCR came from a woman between 45 and 60 years old with small cell lung cancer. The chain has TRBV19 and TRBJ1-5; 8 nucleotides agree with TRBD1. Sequencing used normal tissue next to the tumor. CDR3 nucleotides: TGTGCCAGTATCCCTACCGGGACAGGATTTAACCAGCCCCAGCATTTT. Its protein is CASIPTGTGFNQPQHF.